What follows describes a single T cell receptor (beta chain). Distinct nucleotide sequences in the sample also encode this CDR3. The sample originates from a study of shared clonotypes between healthy human individuals. Produced via immunoSEQ multiplex PCR; TCRdb's table is partial and in-frame only. Altogether over a million clones are present, 75% to 85% being singletons, with the ten largest covering more than 0.5%. Sequencing was done on a sample of memory CD4+ T cells from PBMCs. Subset noted: CD45RA-negative fraction. The sequence was collected from a man aged 18 to 35 in good health. Some clones in this sample may be carry-over from other donors' samples.

The CDR3 sequence is CASSLAPGQSYEQYF. The DNA for the CDR3 is TGTGCCAGCAGCTTAGCTCCGGGACAGAGTTACGAGCAGTACTTC. The rearrangement uses TRBV7-2 and TRBJ2-7; 7 nucleotides align to TRBD1. The trim removed 0 bases at V and 4 bases at J, leaving 6 bases unmatched. Germline loops: CDR1 SGHTA, CDR2 FQGNSA. CDR3 length: 15 amino acids.